Each of the 24 T cell receptor beta chains below was sequenced from the same sample in a study of regulatory T cells in long-lasting Graves disease. The time point is: newly diagnosed GD, antithyroid drugs for less than 3 months. After RNA was extracted from PBMCs, the TCR library was made from it. Through Arm-PCR of CDR3 regions and iRepertoire HTBI primers, TCR beta libraries were built. TCRdb ran MiXCR on the multiplex PCR reads and lists one entry per CDR3 protein. The table shows more than 300,000 distinct CDR3 sequences, with about 16% occurring only once. The data were also submitted as part of a second study, on T cells in Graves' hyperthyroidism and ophthalmopathy.

The sample was peripheral blood mononuclear cells (PBMCs), taken at new diagnosis, from a patient treated with antithyroid drugs. These receptors originate from a young woman with Graves disease.

In this sample, this clonotype turned up a few times. The DNA for the CDR3 is TGTGCCAGCAGTTTCCAAACGACGCATCACCTCCACTTT. Amino acid sequence: CASSFQTTHHLHF. This chain connects TRBV28 to TRBJ1-6; D is ambiguous. The CDR3 contains 13 residues. Germline V gene data show CDR1 as MDHEN and CDR2 as SYDVKM. Trimming stripped 3 bases from V and 15 bases from J, with 15 bases between.

This chain joins TRBV14 and TRBJ1-1, with D possibly TRBD1 on 5 matching bases. The germline gives CDR1 SGHDN, CDR2 FVKESK. The CDR3 length is 14 residues. Trimming stripped 0 bases from V and 10 bases from J, with 15 bases between. CDR3 coding DNA: TGTGCCAGCAGCCAAGATTTTTCGGGACGTGGAGCTTTCTTT. It is translated as CASSQDFSGRGAFF. Drawing the rest from reference TRBV14 and TRBJ1-1, the complete variable domain is EAGVTQFPSHSVIEKGQTVTLRCDPISGHDNLYWYRRVMGKEIKFLLHFVKESKQDESGMPNNRFLAERTGGTYSTLKVQPAELEDSGVYFCASSQDFSGRGAFFGQGTRLTVV.

This clonotype was counted only a few times. This chain joins TRBV10-3 and TRBJ2-1, with a possible D match to TRBD1 (5 bases). Germline values: CDR1 ENHRY, CDR2 SYGVKD. The CDR3 loop spans 12 amino acids. V lost 7 bases and J lost 8, with 12 bases in between. The CDR3 is CAINSGMDEQFF. In DNA, the CDR3 is TGTGCCATCAATTCAGGGATGGATGAGCAGTTCTTC.

This clonotype was detected ten times or more. The chain has TRBV13 and TRBJ2-3; D not certain. The V and J ends lost 3 bases and 4 bases respectively, with 8 bases between them. This CDR3 has 13 residues. In germline, CDR1 is PRHDT, CDR2 FYEKMQ (reference sequence). The CDR3 here is CASSFRAADTQYF. The CDR3, as DNA: TGTGCCAGCAGCTTCCGGGCGGCAGATACGCAGTATTTT.

This clonotype was recorded many times. The V call is TRBV12-3 or TRBV12-4, the J call TRBJ2-3, with D hard to call. This CDR3 contains 11 residues. V lost 7 bases and J 3 bases, leaving 5 bases between the germline ends. The CDR3 loop is CASTPTDTQYF. The CDR3 DNA is TGTGCCAGCACCCCGACAGATACGCAGTATTTT.

This clonotype was seen once. The CDR3 sequence: CASSETSGGVTYEQYF. The CDR3 coding sequence is TGTGCCAGCAGCGAGACTAGCGGGGGGGTCACCTACGAGCAGTACTTC. V and J are TRBV3-1 and TRBJ2-7; TRBD2 matches 14 bases. There are 16 residues in the CDR3. Germline V gives CDR1 LGHDT, CDR2 YNNKEL (reference sequence). The V and J ends lost 5 bases and 2 bases, in that order; junction bases with no gene match: 5.

Only a few counts were recorded for this clonotype. The V gene is TRBV19, the J gene TRBJ2-5; tentative D call: TRBD1 (5 bases). This CDR3 has 13 amino acids. The V end lost 6 bases, the J end lost 3 bases, and 11 bases lay between the germline ends. The germline CDR1 and CDR2 sequences are LNHDA and SQIVND (reference sequence). The CDR3 DNA follows: TGTGCCAGTAGCCCCGGCAGGGAAGAGACCCAGTACTTC. It is translated as CASSPGREETQYF.

This chain joins TRBV27 and TRBJ2-1; D possibly matches TRBD1 or TRBD2 (5 bases each). Germline lookup yields CDR1 MNHEY and CDR2 SMNVEV (reference sequence). Trimming shortened V by 6 bases and J by 4 bases, and 10 bases separated the two germline ends. This CDR3 spans 13 amino acids. The CDR3 protein is CASSGTWYNEQFF. CDR3 nucleotide sequence: TGTGCCAGCAGCGGGACGTGGTACAATGAGCAGTTCTTC.

This CDR3 reads CASQGAAKNIQYF. CDR3 nucleotides: TGTGCCAGCCAAGGGGCGGCCAAAAACATTCAGTACTTC. The rearrangement links TRBV6-2 or TRBV6-3 to TRBJ2-4; TRBD1 is a possible D gene (5 bases). Germline V gives CDR1 MNHEY, CDR2 SVGEGT. This CDR3 is built from 13 residues. Trimming cost V 8 bases and J 1 base, with 9 bases left between them.

This clonotype was counted ten times or more. The V gene is TRBV7-9, the J gene TRBJ2-5; 8 nucleotides line up with TRBD2. Trimming took 9 bases from V and 5 from J; bases not matched to a gene: 5. The germline gives CDR1 SEHNR, CDR2 FQNEAQ (reference sequence). The CDR3 is 12 amino acids. This CDR3 reads CASTSGGETQYF. As DNA, the CDR3 is TGTGCCAGTACTAGCGGCGGGGAGACCCAGTACTTC.

This clonotype has a count of ten or more. This chain joins TRBV5-1 and TRBJ2-7, with TRBD2 identical over 9 bases. Germline lookup yields CDR1 SGHRS and CDR2 YFSETQ. The trim removed 2 bases at V and 2 bases at J, leaving 2 bases unmatched. CDR3 size: 14 residues. DNA for the CDR3: TGCGCCAGCAGCTTTTCTAGCGGGGCCTACGAGCAGTACTTC. Encoded protein: CASSFSSGAYEQYF.

Ten or more counts support this clonotype. CDR3 protein: CASSSDREYEKLFF. CDR3 bases: TGTGCCAGCAGCTCAGACAGGGAGTATGAAAAACTGTTTTTT. The chain combines TRBV6-1 with TRBJ1-4; 7 bases map to TRBD1. The germline CDR1 and CDR2 sequences are MNHNS and SASEGT. The CDR3 spans 14 residues. Trimming removed 6 bases from V and 6 bases from J; junction bases left unmatched: 7.

This clonotype appeared many times. The gene calls are TRBV28 and TRBJ2-2; D may match TRBD1 or TRBD2 (5 bases each). Per the germline V gene, CDR1 is MDHEN and CDR2 is SYDVKM. The V end was cut by 6 bases, the J end by 3 bases, with 14 bases between. This CDR3 is built from 15 residues. This CDR3 reads CASRTLGEYTGELFF. The CDR3 DNA follows: TGTGCCAGCAGGACGCTGGGGGAATACACCGGGGAGCTGTTTTTT.

This clonotype occurred many times. The chain uses TRBV6-5 and TRBJ1-1; D uncertain. Germline-derived CDR1 and CDR2 are MNHEY and SVGAGI. V lost 2 bases to trimming and J lost 4 bases, with 26 bases between them. The CDR3 loop spans 19 amino acids. The CDR3 loop reads CASSYLSRPHMTRSTEAFF. In DNA form, the CDR3 reads TGTGCCAGCAGTTACCTTTCGAGACCCCACATGACCCGAAGCACTGAAGCTTTCTTT.

This clonotype occurred many times. V usage is TRBV30 and J usage is TRBJ1-2, with 7 bases matching TRBD1. The V gene end was trimmed by 2 bases and the J gene end by 2 bases; junction bases not matched to a gene: 8. From germline, CDR1 is GTSNPN and CDR2 SVGIG (reference sequence). The CDR3 contains 15 residues. Here the CDR3 reads CAWSTYRGLNYGYTF. CDR3 coding DNA: TGTGCCTGGAGTACTTACAGGGGACTAAACTATGGCTACACCTTC.

CDR3 amino acids: CASSPLSGGNNEQFF. The CDR3, as DNA: TGTGCCAGCAGTCCCCTTAGCGGGGGGAACAATGAGCAGTTCTTC. The chain couples TRBV6-2 or TRBV6-3 to TRBJ2-1; 10 nucleotides match TRBD2. CDR3 length equals 15 residues. The germline CDR1 and CDR2 sequences are MNHEY and SVGEGT. The trim removed 5 bases at V and 5 bases at J, leaving 6 bases unmatched.

A remark on this clonotype: This may arise from a read error, as a much more abundant clone is one base away. This chain links TRBV6-1 with TRBJ2-1; 10 nucleotides align to TRBD1. The tail of the sequence fits TRBJ2-7 better, so the J call may be wrong. Looked up from germline, CDR1 is MNHNS and CDR2 is SASEGT. The CDR3 covers 16 residues. The CDR3 DNA reads TGTGCCAGCAGCCTAACGACAGGGGGCTCCTACAATGAGCAGTACTTC. Translating it yields CASSLTTGGSYNEQYF.

This clonotype was detected many times. This chain joins TRBV20-1 and TRBJ1-1; TRBD1 agrees at 9 bases. The CDR3 extends over 14 amino acids. Germline values: CDR1 DFQATT, CDR2 SNEGSKA (reference sequence). V lost 4 bases, J lost 4 bases, and 7 bases stayed unmatched. The CDR3 bases are TGCAGTGCTACTAGGACAGGGGTGTTCACTGAAGCTTTCTTT. This gives the protein CSATRTGVFTEAFF.

This clonotype was detected many times. The V gene is TRBV11-2, the J gene TRBJ2-3; D might be TRBD1 (5 bases). Germline V gene data show CDR1 as SGHAT and CDR2 as FQNNGV. This CDR3 comprises 15 residues. V lost 4 bases to trimming and J lost 5 bases, with 16 bases between them. In DNA form, the CDR3 reads TGTGCCAGCAGCTCAATCCAGGGTTGGGGAGATACGCAGTATTTT. Its translation is CASSSIQGWGDTQYF.

This clonotype was counted at least ten times. The chain links TRBV18 to TRBJ2-3; TRBD1 is a possible D gene (6 bases). The V and J ends lost 1 base and 4 bases respectively, with 9 bases between them. The CDR3 runs to 14 residues. Germline assignment: CDR1 KGHSH and CDR2 LQKENI. The CDR3 nucleotides read TGTGCCAGCTCACCACGGCAGGGGTCAGATACGCAGTATTTT. Its protein product is CASSPRQGSDTQYF.

This clonotype has ten or more counts. V gene TRBV5-1 combines with J gene TRBJ1-4; D gene uncertain. V dropped 4 bases and J dropped 3 bases, with 13 bases sitting between them. CDR3 length: 15 amino acids. CDR1 is SGHRS, CDR2 YFSETQ, per germline. CDR3 nucleotide sequence: TGCGCCAGCAGCGATCCCGGTGGTTCTAATGAAAAACTGTTTTTT. Translating it yields CASSDPGGSNEKLFF.

This clonotype was counted a few times. This may arise from a read error, as a much more abundant clone is one base away. This chain uses TRBV6-1 with TRBJ1-1, with no clear D. The V end lost 2 bases, the J end lost 0 bases, and 1 base lay between the germline ends. The CDR3 runs to 12 residues. CDR1 is MNHNS, CDR2 SASEGT, per germline. The CDR3 loop reads CASSELNTEAFF. CDR3 bases: TGTGCCAGCAGTGAATTGAACACTGAAGCTTTCTTT.

This clonotype was observed at least ten times. This chain uses TRBV28 with TRBJ2-6; TRBD1 aligns across 8 bases. CDR1 is MDHEN and CDR2 is SYDVKM in the germline V gene. The CDR3 covers 18 residues. The ends lost 4 bases at V and 2 bases at J; junction bases unmatched: 10. The CDR3 coding sequence is TGTGCCAGCAGTTCGATCCGGGACAGGACGGCTGGGGCCAACGTCCTGACTTTC. It is translated as CASSSIRDRTAGANVLTF.

The table lists this clonotype with many counts. The chain is built from TRBV28 and TRBJ2-4; TRBD1 agrees at 7 bases. CDR1 is MDHEN and CDR2 is SYDVKM in the germline V gene. V dropped 7 bases and J dropped 6; count of bases not matched to a gene: 12. The CDR3 runs 15 residues. The CDR3 reads CASTSGTDYLNIQYF. In DNA, the CDR3 is TGTGCCAGCACCTCCGGGACAGACTACTTAAACATTCAGTACTTC.